The present T cell receptor (beta chain) was sequenced within a study of vaccination effects on CD4 cells after COVID-19. The CDR3 has 16 residues. V was pared by 6 bases and J by 4 bases, with 18 bases between. Germline V gene lookup returns CDR1 WNHNN and CDR2 SYGVQD (reference sequence). TCRdb's table, derived via immunoSEQ multiplex PCR, lists solely in-frame clones and lacks some. Seen here are tens of thousands of clones, over 70% observed once, and the top ten hold roughly a tenth. Regarding this clone: Its target is unknown.

Sequencing was preceded by expansion of antigen-specific CD4+ T cells with viral peptide pools in the ViraFEST assay. A 10-day culture period preceded the isolation of CD4+ T cells. No vaccinee had earlier SARS-CoV-2 infection, and nucleocapsid antibodies were negative. The TCR originated in a human donor who received a COVID-19 vaccine. The sequenced sample was CD4+ T cells from PBMCs cultured with SARS-CoV-2 spike peptides, obtained before COVID-19 vaccination. The J gene is TRBJ2-2, the V gene TRBV10-1; D may be TRBD1 (6 bases). CDR3 loop: CASRATGLQSTGELFF. The CDR3 region has the DNA TGCGCCAGCAGGGCGACAGGCCTCCAGTCCACCGGGGAGCTGTTTTTT.